This T cell receptor beta chain is drawn from a study of blood T cell repertoires in COVID-19. Study-level background: Nucleic acid was either cDNA or gDNA, and it came from T cells, B-cell-depleted T cells, or PBMCs.

The CDR3 runs to 15 residues. With 0 bases clipped from V and 3 bases from J, the junction kept 0 bases outside the gene matches. CDR1 is SGHNT, CDR2 YYREEE, per germline (reference sequence). Original analysis: Amplification from reference gene primers served as the basis for estimated nucleated cell counts. The data were produced by immunoSEQ multiplex PCR, yet TCRdb's version contains in-frame clones alone and is incomplete. The DNA was the basis for D and trimming; V, J and clone size are from that table. The sample lists about 190,000 clones, less than 80% occurring once. This clone was picked up a small number of times.

The source material was peripheral blood. This chain links TRBV5-4 with TRBJ2-1, with 10 nucleotides matching TRBD1. This TCR came from a middle-aged man who had recovered from COVID-19. CDR3 DNA sequence: TGTGCCAGCAGCTTGGGGACAGGGGGCTACAATGAGCAGTTCTTC. Translating gives CASSLGTGGYNEQFF.